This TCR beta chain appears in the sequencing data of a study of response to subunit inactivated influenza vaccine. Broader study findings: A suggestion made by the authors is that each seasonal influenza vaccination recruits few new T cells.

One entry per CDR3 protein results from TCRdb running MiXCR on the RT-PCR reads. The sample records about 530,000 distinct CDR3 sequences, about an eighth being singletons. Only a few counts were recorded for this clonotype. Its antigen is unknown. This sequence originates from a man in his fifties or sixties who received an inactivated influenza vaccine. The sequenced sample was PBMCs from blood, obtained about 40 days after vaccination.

The chain's CDR3 is CASSTGQGATQETQYF. CDR3 nucleotide sequence: TGCGCCAGCAGCACCGGACAGGGGGCAACCCAAGAGACCCAGTACTTC. The chain couples TRBV4-1 to TRBJ2-5, with 11 bases fitting TRBD1. From germline, CDR1 is MGHRA and CDR2 YSYEKL. The CDR3 spans 16 residues. Unmatched junction bases numbered 6, after V lost 5 bases and J lost 1 base.